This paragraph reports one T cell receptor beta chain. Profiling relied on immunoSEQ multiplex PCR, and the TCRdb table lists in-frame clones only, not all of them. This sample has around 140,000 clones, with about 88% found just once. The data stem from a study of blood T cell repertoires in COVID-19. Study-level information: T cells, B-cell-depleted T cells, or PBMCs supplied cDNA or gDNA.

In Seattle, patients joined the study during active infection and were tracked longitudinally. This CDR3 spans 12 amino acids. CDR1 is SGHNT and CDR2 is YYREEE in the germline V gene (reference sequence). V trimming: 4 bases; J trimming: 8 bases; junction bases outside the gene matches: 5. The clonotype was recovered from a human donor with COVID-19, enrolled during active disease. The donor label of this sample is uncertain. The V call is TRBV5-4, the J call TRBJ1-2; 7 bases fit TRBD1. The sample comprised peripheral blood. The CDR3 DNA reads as TGTGCCAGCAGCGGGGGACAGAGCGGCTACACCTTC. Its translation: CASSGGQSGYTF.